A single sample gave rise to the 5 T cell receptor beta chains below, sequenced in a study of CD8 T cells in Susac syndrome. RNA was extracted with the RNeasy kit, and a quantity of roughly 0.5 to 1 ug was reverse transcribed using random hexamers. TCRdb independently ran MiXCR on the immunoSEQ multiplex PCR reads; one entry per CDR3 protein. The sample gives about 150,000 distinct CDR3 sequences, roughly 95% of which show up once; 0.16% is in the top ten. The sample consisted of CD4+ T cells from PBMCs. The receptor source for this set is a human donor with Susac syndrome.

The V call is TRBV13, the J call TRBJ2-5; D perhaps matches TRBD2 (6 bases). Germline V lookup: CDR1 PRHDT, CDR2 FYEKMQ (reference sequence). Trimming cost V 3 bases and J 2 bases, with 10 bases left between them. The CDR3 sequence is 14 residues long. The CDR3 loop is CASSFRLDQETQYF. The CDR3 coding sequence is TGTGCCAGCAGCTTCCGACTAGATCAAGAGACCCAGTACTTC.

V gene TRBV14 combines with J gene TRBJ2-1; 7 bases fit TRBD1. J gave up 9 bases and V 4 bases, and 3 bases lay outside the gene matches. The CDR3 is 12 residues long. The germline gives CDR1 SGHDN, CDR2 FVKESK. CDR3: CASSLNRGEQFF. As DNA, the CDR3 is TGTGCCAGCAGCCTTAACAGGGGTGAGCAGTTCTTC.

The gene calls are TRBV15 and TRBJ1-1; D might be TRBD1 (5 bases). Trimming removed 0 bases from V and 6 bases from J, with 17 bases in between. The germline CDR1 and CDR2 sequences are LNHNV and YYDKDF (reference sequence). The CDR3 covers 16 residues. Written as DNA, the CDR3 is TGTGCCACCAGCAGAGATCCCCTGACAGCAAGGGCTGAAGCTTTCTTT. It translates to CATSRDPLTARAEAFF.

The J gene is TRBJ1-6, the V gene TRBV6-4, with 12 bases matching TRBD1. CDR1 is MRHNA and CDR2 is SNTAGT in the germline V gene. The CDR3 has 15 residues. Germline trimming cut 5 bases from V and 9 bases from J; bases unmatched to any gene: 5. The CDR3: CASSRDRGHGSPLHF. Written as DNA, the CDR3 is TGTGCCAGCAGTCGGGACAGGGGGCATGGTTCACCCCTCCACTTT.

The CDR3 reads CASSPTQGFETQYF. The CDR3 bases are TGCGCCAGCAGCCCTACACAGGGTTTCGAGACCCAGTACTTC. V is TRBV5-1 and J is TRBJ2-5; perhaps TRBD1 as D (6 bases). Trimming removed 4 bases from V and 5 bases from J, with 15 bases in between. The CDR3 loop spans 14 amino acids. Germline V CDR1 and CDR2: SGHRS, YFSETQ.